This T cell receptor (beta chain) was identified in a study of blood T cell repertoires in COVID-19. Study information: The study drew acute and convalescent COVID-19 samples from the United States, Italy and Spain. PBMCs, B-cell-depleted T cells, or T cells were the source of the cDNA or gDNA that made up the material.

Germline V CDR1 and CDR2: MNHEY, SVGAGI. The J segment lost 4 bases and the V segment lost 2 bases, leaving 9 bases of the junction unmatched. This CDR3 comprises 16 residues. Original handling: Reference gene primers were amplified, and this amplification served to estimate nucleated cell counts. Using immunoSEQ multiplex PCR, the repertoire was profiled, and TCRdb retains in-frame clones only, with some absent. V, J and clone size derive from that table, while D and trimming were established from the DNA sequence. Among about 67,000 clones listed, 87% were seen once. This sequence originates from a man in his fifties or sixties with active COVID-19. Sequencing used peripheral blood. The chain links TRBV6-5 to TRBJ1-1; TRBD1 matches 8 bases. In DNA form, the CDR3 reads TGTGCCAGCAGTTACGAGGCAGGGGGCCCAAGCACTGAAGCTTTCTTT. Protein sequence: CASSYEAGGPSTEAFF.